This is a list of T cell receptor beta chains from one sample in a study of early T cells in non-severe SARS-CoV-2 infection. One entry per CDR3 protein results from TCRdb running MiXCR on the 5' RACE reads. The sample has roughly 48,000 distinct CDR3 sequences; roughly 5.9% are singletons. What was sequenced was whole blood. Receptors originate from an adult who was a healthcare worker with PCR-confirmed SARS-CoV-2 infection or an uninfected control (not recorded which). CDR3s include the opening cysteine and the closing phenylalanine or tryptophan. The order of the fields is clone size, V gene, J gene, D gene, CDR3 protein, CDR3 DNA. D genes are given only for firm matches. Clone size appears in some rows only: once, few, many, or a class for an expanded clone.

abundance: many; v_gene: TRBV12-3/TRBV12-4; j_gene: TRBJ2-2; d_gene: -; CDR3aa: CATYRWTGELFF; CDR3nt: TGTGCCACTTACCGTTGGACCGGGGAGCTGTTTTTT
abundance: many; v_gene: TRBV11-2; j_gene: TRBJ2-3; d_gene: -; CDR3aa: CASSQGRYDTQYF; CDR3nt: TGTGCCAGCAGCCAGGGGCGTTATGATACGCAGTATTTT
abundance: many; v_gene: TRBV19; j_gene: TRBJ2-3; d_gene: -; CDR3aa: CASSPWVSTDTQYF; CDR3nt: TGTGCCAGTAGTCCGTGGGTCAGCACAGATACGCAGTATTTT
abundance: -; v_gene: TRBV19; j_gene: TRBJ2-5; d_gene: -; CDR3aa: CASSILEGGETQYF; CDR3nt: TGTGCCAGTAGTATTTTAGAGGGGGGAGAGACCCAGTACTTC
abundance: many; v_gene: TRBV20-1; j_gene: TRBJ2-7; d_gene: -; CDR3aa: CSAEVMPRVSYEQYF; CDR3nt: TGCAGTGCTGAAGTGATGCCCAGGGTCTCCTACGAGCAGTACTTC
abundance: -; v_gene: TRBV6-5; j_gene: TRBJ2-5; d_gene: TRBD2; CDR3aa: CASSRTSGSKETQYF; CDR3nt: TGTGCCAGCAGTCGGACTAGCGGGAGCAAAGAGACCCAGTACTTC
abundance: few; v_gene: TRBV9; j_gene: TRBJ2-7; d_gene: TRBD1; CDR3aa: CASSVGPQGAKAYEQYF; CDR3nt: TGTGCCAGCAGCGTAGGACCTCAGGGGGCGAAGGCCTACGAGCAGTACTTC
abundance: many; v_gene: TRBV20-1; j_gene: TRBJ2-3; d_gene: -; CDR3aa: CSARSGSTSTDTQYF; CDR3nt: TGCAGTGCTAGGTCGGGTAGCACTAGCACAGATACGCAGTATTTT
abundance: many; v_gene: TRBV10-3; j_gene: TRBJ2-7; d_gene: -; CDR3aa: CATTRQRVGGYEQYF; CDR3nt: TGTGCCACCACCAGACAGCGGGTAGGGGGCTACGAGCAGTACTTC
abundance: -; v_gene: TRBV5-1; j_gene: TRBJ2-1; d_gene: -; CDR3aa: CASRTTAGGGNEQFF; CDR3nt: TGCGCCAGCAGGACTACCGCCGGGGGTGGCAATGAGCAGTTCTTC
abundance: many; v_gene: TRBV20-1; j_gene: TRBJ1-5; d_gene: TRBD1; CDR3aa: CSASLGQGAYQPQHF; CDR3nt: TGCAGTGCTAGTCTAGGACAGGGGGCCTATCAGCCCCAGCATTTT
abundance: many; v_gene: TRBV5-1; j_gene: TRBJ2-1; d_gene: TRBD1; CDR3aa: CASNAWDRQFF; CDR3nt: TGCGCCAGCAACGCCTGGGACAGACAGTTCTTC
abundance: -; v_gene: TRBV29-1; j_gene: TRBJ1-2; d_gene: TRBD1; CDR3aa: CSVGGQGRAVSGYTF; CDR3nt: TGCAGCGTTGGGGGACAGGGGAGGGCCGTTAGTGGCTACACCTTC
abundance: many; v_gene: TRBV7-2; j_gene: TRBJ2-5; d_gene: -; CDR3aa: CASSAQGGQETQYF; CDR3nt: TGTGCCAGCAGCGCGCAGGGGGGTCAAGAGACCCAGTACTTC
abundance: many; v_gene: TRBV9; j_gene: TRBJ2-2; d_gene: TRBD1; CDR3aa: CASSAKWGQGANTGELFF; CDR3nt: TGTGCCAGCAGCGCCAAATGGGGACAGGGCGCGAACACCGGGGAGCTGTTTTTT
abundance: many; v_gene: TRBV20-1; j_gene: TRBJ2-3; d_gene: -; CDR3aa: CSARSPTGTDTQYF; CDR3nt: TGCAGTGCTAGGTCCCCCACAGGGACAGATACGCAGTATTTT
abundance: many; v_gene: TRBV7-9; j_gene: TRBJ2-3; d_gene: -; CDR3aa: CASSLGGGETDTQYF; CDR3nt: TGTGCCAGCAGCTTAGGCGGCGGAGAGACAGATACGCAGTATTTT
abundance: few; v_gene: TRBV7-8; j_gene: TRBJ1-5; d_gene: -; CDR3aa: CASTRGSNQPQHF; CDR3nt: TGTGCCAGCACCAGGGGAAGCAATCAGCCCCAGCATTTT
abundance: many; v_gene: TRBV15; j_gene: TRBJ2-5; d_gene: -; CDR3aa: CATSREGGGETQYF; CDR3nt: TGTGCCACCAGCAGAGAAGGAGGGGGAGAGACCCAGTACTTC
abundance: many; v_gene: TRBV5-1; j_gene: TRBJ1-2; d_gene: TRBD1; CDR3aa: CASSPQGPPSYGYTF; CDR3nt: TGCGCCAGCAGCCCACAGGGGCCGCCTTCCTATGGCTACACCTTC
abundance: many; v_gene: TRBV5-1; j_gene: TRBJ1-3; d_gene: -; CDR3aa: CASSLDGSSGNTIYF; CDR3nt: TGCGCCAGCAGCTTGGACGGGAGCTCTGGAAACACCATATATTTT
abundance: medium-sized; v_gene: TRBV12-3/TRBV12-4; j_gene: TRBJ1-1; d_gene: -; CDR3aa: CASSLALNTEAFF; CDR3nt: TGTGCCAGCAGTTTAGCCTTGAACACTGAAGCTTTCTTT
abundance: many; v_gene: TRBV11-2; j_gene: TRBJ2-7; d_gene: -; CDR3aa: CASSLAPVGYEQYF; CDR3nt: TGTGCCAGCAGCTTAGCCCCCGTGGGATACGAGCAGTACTTC
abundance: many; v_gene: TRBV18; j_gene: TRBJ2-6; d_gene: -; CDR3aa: CASSPATISGANVLTF; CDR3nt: TGTGCCAGCTCACCAGCAACCATCTCTGGGGCCAACGTCCTGACTTTC
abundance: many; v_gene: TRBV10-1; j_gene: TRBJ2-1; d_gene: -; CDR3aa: CASSEFRTLSYNEQFF; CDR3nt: TGCGCCAGCAGTGAGTTTAGGACTCTTTCCTACAATGAGCAGTTCTTC
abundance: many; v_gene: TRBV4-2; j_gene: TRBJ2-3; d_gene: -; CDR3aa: CASSQVLSPQDTQYF; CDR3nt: TGTGCCAGCAGCCAAGTATTGTCCCCCCAGGATACGCAGTATTTT
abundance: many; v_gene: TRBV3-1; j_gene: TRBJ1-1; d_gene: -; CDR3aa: CASSQGVSRTEAFF; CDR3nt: TGTGCCAGCAGCCAAGGCGTCAGTCGAACTGAAGCTTTCTTT
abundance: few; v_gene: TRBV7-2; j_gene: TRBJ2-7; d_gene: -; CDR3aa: CASSQVVGYEQYF; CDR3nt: TGTGCCAGCAGCCAGGTAGTGGGCTACGAGCAGTACTTC